This T cell receptor beta chain comes out of a study of regulatory T cells in long-lasting Graves disease. The wider study: Newly diagnosed Graves' patients took antithyroid drugs under 3 months.

This clonotype was observed at least ten times. Its specificity is unknown. The authors built TCR beta libraries using iRepertoire HTBI primers and Arm-PCR of CDR3 regions. In TCRdb, the multiplex PCR reads were re-called with MiXCR into one record per CDR3 protein. The table records approximately 540,000 distinct CDR3 sequences, about 12% of them present only once. Time point meaning: newly diagnosed GD, antithyroid drugs for less than 3 months. RNA from PBMCs was the source of the TCR library. Patients hailed from an endocrinology department in Xi'an, China. Broader study findings: Persistent Graves' patients had lower TCR diversity than newly diagnosed ones.

These same records also appear under a second study, on T cells in Graves' hyperthyroidism and ophthalmopathy.

This sample comprised peripheral blood mononuclear cells (PBMCs), obtained at new diagnosis, from a patient treated with antithyroid drugs. The TCR sequence derives from a woman in her 30s with Graves disease.

CDR3 residues: CASSIFGRSNQPQHF. In DNA, the CDR3 is TGTGCCAGTAGTATATTTGGACGAAGCAATCAGCCCCAGCATTTT. The V gene is TRBV19, the J gene TRBJ1-5; D uncertain. Germline V CDR1 and CDR2: LNHDA, SQIVND (reference sequence). The CDR3 extends over 15 amino acids. The germline V and J ends were trimmed by 2 bases and 1 base, with 9 bases remaining between them.